The rows below give T cell receptor beta chains drawn from one sample of a study of T cell repertoires in cytomegalovirus infection. What these receptors recognize is not known. TCRdb processed the reads anew with MiXCR; each CDR3 protein has one entry. The sample shows around 200,000 distinct CDR3 sequences, 35% to 40% of them seen only once. This specimen was CD8+ T cells from cultured PBMCs, taken from culture after CMV antigen stimulation. Source of these receptors: a human donor in good health (CMV status not recorded). Some clones in this sample may be carry-over from other donors' samples. CDR3s include the opening cysteine and the closing phenylalanine or tryptophan. A D gene is named only where the DNA matches it firmly. The size of a clone is reported for some rows only, either as once, few or many, or as a class for expanded clones.

clone_size | j_call | d_call | v_call | cdr3_nt | cdr3_aa
. | TRBJ1-1 | TRBD1 | TRBV27 | TGTGCCAGCAGTTTAGCGACAGGGCAGGCTGAAGCTTTCTTT | CASSLATGQAEAFF
. | TRBJ2-5 | . | TRBV7-6 | TGTGCCAGCAGCTCCGGACAGATACAAGAGAACCAGTACTTC | CASSSGQIQENQYF
. | TRBJ1-2 | . | TRBV28 | TGTGCCAGCAGTTTAGTATTGAGAACAGTAGCATATGACTATGGCTACACCTTC | CASSLVLRTVAYDYGYTF
. | TRBJ2-7 | . | TRBV11-1 | TGTGCCAGCAGCTTAAAACTAGCTTACGAGCAGTACTTC | CASSLKLAYEQYF
few | TRBJ2-6 | TRBD1 | TRBV5-5 | TGTGCCAGCAGCCCAAGGACAGGTGGAGGGGCCAACGTCCTGACTTTC | CASSPRTGGGANVLTF
. | TRBJ1-5 | . | TRBV10-3 | TGTGCCATCAGGGACCCGACAGCACCGAATCAGCCCCAGCATTTT | CAIRDPTAPNQPQHF
many | TRBJ2-7 | TRBD1 | TRBV7-3 | TGTGCCAGCAGCTCCTTAGGGGGCGTGCAGTACTTC | CASSSLGGVQYF
. | TRBJ2-1 | . | TRBV4-1 | TGCGCCAGCAGCCAGGGGCAGGGAAGGAATGAGCAGTTCTTC | CASSQGQGRNEQFF
. | TRBJ2-7 | TRBD2 | TRBV6-1 | TGTGCCAGCAGTGAAGCAAGAATAGCCGGGAGGACTTACGAGCAGTACTTC | CASSEARIAGRTYEQYF
. | TRBJ2-1 | TRBD2 | TRBV12-3/TRBV12-4 | TGTGCCAGCAGTTTAGCGGGAGGGATATACAATGAGCAGTTCTTC | CASSLAGGIYNEQFF
. | TRBJ2-1 | TRBD2 | TRBV27 | TGTGCCAGCAGTTCAGGACTAGCGGTCGGTGAGCAGTTCTTC | CASSSGLAVGEQFF
few | TRBJ2-1 | TRBD1 | TRBV10-3 | TGTGCCATCAGTGACGGGACAGGGGGCTTCTATGAGCAGTTCTTC | CAISDGTGGFYEQFF
few | TRBJ2-1 | . | TRBV6-1 | TGTGCCAGCAATAAGGAAGCGGAGCTTGAGCAGTTCTTC | CASNKEAELEQFF
few | TRBJ2-3 | . | TRBV7-2 | TGTGCCAGCAGCTTAGCGGGGGCGAGCTATACGCAGTATTTT | CASSLAGASYTQYF
few | TRBJ1-1 | TRBD1 | TRBV7-9 | TGTGCCAGCAGCTTTGACAGGGGATCTGAAGCTTTCTTT | CASSFDRGSEAFF
. | TRBJ1-6 | . | TRBV28 | TGTGCCAGCAGTTCCAGGACACGGGGTATATATAATTCACCCCTCCACTTT | CASSSRTRGIYNSPLHF
. | TRBJ2-3 | . | TRBV9 | TGTGCCAGCAGCGTACGGGGGACTAGCACAGATACGCAGTATTTT | CASSVRGTSTDTQYF
. | TRBJ2-3 | . | TRBV30 | TGTGCCTGGTTCCAGGGGGATACGCAGTATTTT | CAWFQGDTQYF
few | TRBJ1-2 | . | TRBV7-2 | TGTGCCAGCCTTAGCGGGTTCGGGACACCGAACTATGGCTACACCTTC | CASLSGFGTPNYGYTF
. | TRBJ2-7 | . | TRBV7-9 | TGTGCCAGCAGCTTGACAGGTAACCTCTACGAGCAGTACTTC | CASSLTGNLYEQYF
. | TRBJ2-7 | . | TRBV9 | TGTGCCAGCAGCGTAGGGGACGGAGGGGGATACGAGCAGTACTTC | CASSVGDGGGYEQYF
few | TRBJ2-3 | . | TRBV7-9 | TGTGCCAGCAGCTCGAGCCCGGGGACAACAAGCACAGATACGCAGTATTTT | CASSSSPGTTSTDTQYF
. | TRBJ2-7 | . | TRBV29-1 | TGCAGCGTTACGACAGTGCAATCCTACGAGCAGTACTTC | CSVTTVQSYEQYF
many | TRBJ2-5 | TRBD1 | TRBV7-8 | TGTGCCAGCAGCTTATGGCAGGGGGCACAAGAGACCCAGTACTTC | CASSLWQGAQETQYF
. | TRBJ1-5 | . | TRBV12-3/TRBV12-4 | TGTGCTAGCACGAGGGAGGACAATCAGCCCCAGCATTTT | CASTREDNQPQHF
. | TRBJ1-1 | . | TRBV28 | TGTGCCAGCAGTTTCGAAATTTCCGTCCTTCGAACTGAAGCTTTCTTT | CASSFEISVLRTEAFF
. | TRBJ1-1 | . | TRBV7-6 | TGTGCCAGCAGCCAACGACAGAGGCGGGCGGACACTGAAGCTTTCTTT | CASSQRQRRADTEAFF
. | TRBJ2-5 | . | TRBV7-2 | TGTGCCAGCAGCTCGGACAGCCAAGAGACCCAGTACTTC | CASSSDSQETQYF
. | TRBJ1-4 | . | TRBV10-3 | TGTGCCATCAGTGAGAAACCGGGACCAAGCTCGCGGGCTAATGAAAAACTGTTTTTT | CAISEKPGPSSRANEKLFF